These T cell receptor beta chains were read from a single sample in a study of T cell responses to AZD1222 COVID-19 vaccine. The method was immunoSEQ multiplex PCR; TCRdb's version includes in-frame clones alone and lacks a portion of them. The data hold 130,000 to 150,000 clones, with 89% observed a single time. The sequenced sample was peripheral blood, obtained 28 days after the second AZD1222 dose. The receptors shown here come from an adult who received the AZD1222 COVID-19 vaccine. Both conserved end residues are part of each CDR3. The order of the fields is clone size, J gene, D gene, V gene, CDR3 DNA, CDR3 protein. A D gene is named only where the DNA matches it firmly. Clone size appears in some rows only: once, few, many, or a class for an expanded clone.

clone_size: -; j_call: TRBJ2-1; d_call: -; v_call: TRBV5-6; cdr3_nt: TGTGCCAGCAGCCCTATTAGGGGAGTCGTGCAGTTCTTC; cdr3_aa: CASSPIRGVVQFF
clone_size: -; j_call: TRBJ2-2; d_call: -; v_call: TRBV6-1; cdr3_nt: TGTGCCAGCCGTGAGGAAGTGTGGCTTACCGGGGAGCTGTTTTTT; cdr3_aa: CASREEVWLTGELFF
clone_size: once; j_call: TRBJ2-5; d_call: -; v_call: TRBV24-1; cdr3_nt: TGTGCCACCAGTGATTTCCCCTCGATCGGCCAAGAGACCCAGTACTTC; cdr3_aa: CATSDFPSIGQETQYF
clone_size: -; j_call: TRBJ1-2; d_call: -; v_call: TRBV30; cdr3_nt: TGTGCCTGGAGTGTGAGGGATCACTATGGCTACACCTTC; cdr3_aa: CAWSVRDHYGYTF
clone_size: -; j_call: TRBJ1-4; d_call: -; v_call: TRBV3-1/TRBV3-2; cdr3_nt: TGTGCCAGCAGCCAACAAGGACAGAATTATAATGAAAAACTGTTTTTT; cdr3_aa: CASSQQGQNYNEKLFF
clone_size: -; j_call: TRBJ2-7; d_call: TRBD2; v_call: TRBV6-2/TRBV6-3; cdr3_nt: TGTGCCAGCAGTTATTCGCGGGAGAACTACGAGCAGTACTTC; cdr3_aa: CASSYSRENYEQYF
clone_size: -; j_call: TRBJ1-5; d_call: TRBD1; v_call: TRBV7-8; cdr3_nt: TGTGCCAGCAGCCAGGGACAGGCCGGGGATCAGCCCCAGCATTTT; cdr3_aa: CASSQGQAGDQPQHF
clone_size: -; j_call: TRBJ1-4; d_call: TRBD1; v_call: TRBV28; cdr3_nt: TGTGCCAGCAGTTACCTACAGGGGGCGAGTGAAAAACTGTTTTTT; cdr3_aa: CASSYLQGASEKLFF
clone_size: -; j_call: TRBJ1-3; d_call: -; v_call: TRBV6-1; cdr3_nt: TGTGCCAGCAGTGAATACGGAGGGGGAGGAAACACCATATATTTT; cdr3_aa: CASSEYGGGGNTIYF
clone_size: once; j_call: TRBJ2-3; d_call: -; v_call: TRBV5-1; cdr3_nt: TGCGCCAGCAGCTTGTCTACTAGTCTGGGCACAGATACGCAGTATTTT; cdr3_aa: CASSLSTSLGTDTQYF
clone_size: -; j_call: TRBJ2-1; d_call: -; v_call: TRBV6-4; cdr3_nt: TGTGCCAGCAGTGCTGACCCCTACAATGAGCAGTTCTTC; cdr3_aa: CASSADPYNEQFF
clone_size: -; j_call: TRBJ1-2; d_call: TRBD1; v_call: TRBV19; cdr3_nt: TGTGCCAGTAGGGAACAGGGGCCAGCTAACTATGGCTACACCTTC; cdr3_aa: CASREQGPANYGYTF
clone_size: -; j_call: TRBJ2-3; d_call: TRBD1; v_call: TRBV24-1; cdr3_nt: TGTGCCACCAGTGACCCTGGGACAGCCACAGATACGCAGTATTTT; cdr3_aa: CATSDPGTATDTQYF
clone_size: -; j_call: TRBJ2-3; d_call: -; v_call: TRBV7-9; cdr3_nt: TGTGCCAGCAGCTTAGCGGGCGCAGGGCCAGGGGATACGCAGTATTTT; cdr3_aa: CASSLAGAGPGDTQYF
clone_size: -; j_call: TRBJ2-3; d_call: TRBD2; v_call: TRBV5-1; cdr3_nt: TGCGCCAGCAGCCCCCTCCCCCTAGCGGGAGGGCGCGCAGATACGCAGTATTTT; cdr3_aa: CASSPLPLAGGRADTQYF
clone_size: once; j_call: TRBJ1-2; d_call: -; v_call: TRBV18; cdr3_nt: TGTGCCAGCTCACCAGCCGCAGGAGCAGTCTATGGCTACACCTTC; cdr3_aa: CASSPAAGAVYGYTF
clone_size: -; j_call: TRBJ1-1; d_call: -; v_call: TRBV19; cdr3_nt: TGTGCCAGTGGCGCTGAAGCTTTCTTT; cdr3_aa: CASGAEAFF
clone_size: once; j_call: TRBJ2-7; d_call: TRBD1; v_call: TRBV2; cdr3_nt: TGTGCCAGCAATCACCGGGACAGGGAAGCCTACGAGCAGTACTTC; cdr3_aa: CASNHRDREAYEQYF
clone_size: -; j_call: TRBJ2-3; d_call: TRBD2; v_call: TRBV6-5; cdr3_nt: TGTGCCAGCAGTTACGGCGGGACTAGCGCAGATACGCAGTATTTT; cdr3_aa: CASSYGGTSADTQYF
clone_size: -; j_call: TRBJ2-1; d_call: -; v_call: TRBV6-1; cdr3_nt: TGTGCCAGCAGTGACATCTTTGCGGACAGCCACAATGAGCAGTTCTTC; cdr3_aa: CASSDIFADSHNEQFF
clone_size: -; j_call: TRBJ2-3; d_call: -; v_call: TRBV7-9; cdr3_nt: TGTGCCAGCAGCTTTGGTCAGGGTAGGACAGATACGCAGTATTTT; cdr3_aa: CASSFGQGRTDTQYF
clone_size: -; j_call: TRBJ2-1; d_call: TRBD1; v_call: TRBV28; cdr3_nt: TGTGCCAGCAGCCGGGACAGGGGATACAATGAGCAGTTCTTC; cdr3_aa: CASSRDRGYNEQFF
clone_size: -; j_call: TRBJ2-7; d_call: -; v_call: TRBV10-3; cdr3_nt: TGTGCCATCAGTGTGGGGTCGTTGCGGGAGCAGTACTTC; cdr3_aa: CAISVGSLREQYF
clone_size: -; j_call: TRBJ1-1; d_call: -; v_call: TRBV7-2; cdr3_nt: TGTGCCAGCAGCTTAGTGGGGGCACCGAACACTGAAGCTTTCTTT; cdr3_aa: CASSLVGAPNTEAFF
clone_size: -; j_call: TRBJ2-1; d_call: -; v_call: TRBV7-3; cdr3_nt: TGTGCCAGCAGCCTTTACAGCCTATCTGAGCAGTTCTTC; cdr3_aa: CASSLYSLSEQFF
clone_size: -; j_call: TRBJ1-1; d_call: TRBD1; v_call: TRBV30; cdr3_nt: TGTGCCTGGAGCGACAGGGGGCCTGAAGCTTTCTTT; cdr3_aa: CAWSDRGPEAFF
clone_size: -; j_call: TRBJ2-7; d_call: -; v_call: TRBV11-3; cdr3_nt: TGTGCCAGCAGCTTAATTGACGTGGGCAGACCTTACGAGCAGTACTTC; cdr3_aa: CASSLIDVGRPYEQYF
clone_size: -; j_call: TRBJ1-2; d_call: TRBD1; v_call: TRBV2; cdr3_nt: TGTGCCAGCAGTAAGCAGGGGGCTCTGGAGTATGGCTACACCTTC; cdr3_aa: CASSKQGALEYGYTF
clone_size: -; j_call: TRBJ2-5; d_call: TRBD2; v_call: TRBV4-1; cdr3_nt: TGCGCCAGCAGCCAAGGGTGGCCTAGCGGTAATGGAGAGACCCAGTACTTC; cdr3_aa: CASSQGWPSGNGETQYF